A single sample gave rise to the 30 T cell receptor beta chains below, sequenced in a study of T cells in Graves' hyperthyroidism and ophthalmopathy. RNA transcripts yielded amplified TCR beta CDR3 regions. Using the HTBI primer set, a first-round RT-PCR was run on the TCR CDR3. TCRdb redid the calling of the multiplex PCR reads with MiXCR, one entry per CDR3 protein. The sample shows 370,000 or so distinct CDR3 sequences, 15% to 19% of them seen only once. Sequencing used blood. The source is a woman younger than 35 with Graves' hyperthyroidism that later progressed to Graves' ophthalmopathy.

This clonotype was found many times. The rearrangement uses TRBV28 and TRBJ1-1, with unresolved D. CDR1 and CDR2 (germline): MDHEN, SYDVKM. Trimming took 4 bases from V and 2 from J, leaving 11 bases between them. The CDR3 sequence is 14 residues long. The CDR3 nucleotides read TGTGCCAGCAGTTCGCGGACTATAAACACTGAAGCTTTCTTT. Its translation: CASSSRTINTEAFF.

On this clonotype: A much bigger clone sits one base away, suggesting this may be a read error. This chain connects TRBV28 to TRBJ2-5; 8 bases are a match to TRBD1. From germline, CDR1 is MDHEN and CDR2 SYDVKM. CDR3 length: 14 amino acids. CDR3 sequence (DNA): TGTGCCAGCGGTTTAAGGACAGGGAAGGAGACCCAGTACTTC. Translated: CASGLRTGKETQYF. The full variable domain, with the rest looked up from reference TRBV28 and TRBJ2-5, is DVKVTQSSRYLVKRTGEKVFLECVQDMDHENMFWYRQDPGLGLRLIYFSYDVKMKEKGDIPEGYSVSREKKERFSLILESASTNQTSMYLCASGLRTGKETQYFGPGTRLLVL.

This clonotype was recorded a few times. The chain links TRBV6-1 to TRBJ2-7; D perhaps matches TRBD2 (6 bases). CDR3 length: 14 residues. The germline gives CDR1 MNHNS, CDR2 SASEGT. The V and J ends lost 6 bases and 0 bases respectively, with 12 bases between them. CDR3 nucleotides: TGTGCCAGCAGCCCAACGGGAGTCTCCTACGAGCAGTACTTC. Translated: CASSPTGVSYEQYF.

The chain links TRBV10-3 to TRBJ1-5; D is possibly TRBD1 (5 bases). Germline V gene sequence: CDR1 ENHRY, CDR2 SYGVKD. The ends were cut back, 2 bases at V and 1 base at J, with 18 bases in the middle. The CDR3 consists of 18 residues. Here the CDR3 reads CAISEPYPDTSSNQPQHF. As DNA, the CDR3 is TGTGCCATCAGTGAGCCTTACCCGGACACCTCAAGCAATCAGCCCCAGCATTTT.

This clonotype was detected ten times or more. The V and J genes are TRBV6-1 and TRBJ2-7; 7 nucleotides line up with TRBD1. Germline-derived CDR1 and CDR2 are MNHNS and SASEGT. The CDR3 consists of 15 residues. Unmatched junction bases numbered 10, after V lost 6 bases and J lost 2 bases. Written as DNA, the CDR3 is TGTGCCAGCAGCCAAAGCTGGGACAGTACCTACGAGCAGTACTTC. This sequence encodes CASSQSWDSTYEQYF.

This clonotype was found a few times. V gene TRBV19 combines with J gene TRBJ2-7; 8 nucleotides align to TRBD2. Unmatched junction bases numbered 4, after V lost 3 bases and J lost 0 bases. CDR3 size: 15 residues. The germline V gene encodes CDR1 LNHDA and CDR2 SQIVND (reference sequence). The CDR3 bases are TGTGCCAGTAGTATGACTAGCGAGCCCTCCTACGAGCAGTACTTC. Its translation is CASSMTSEPSYEQYF.

This clonotype appeared many times. The chain couples TRBV28 to TRBJ2-2; D is uncertain. The CDR3 totals 13 residues. V was pared by 5 bases and J by 11 bases, with 15 bases between. CDR1 is MDHEN and CDR2 is SYDVKM in the germline V gene. The CDR3 spells CASSRNPSVELFF. In DNA form, the CDR3 reads TGTGCCAGCAGTCGCAACCCGTCGGTAGAGCTGTTTTTT.

This clonotype was detected a few times. A much more abundant neighbour one base away suggests this may be a read error. The V gene is TRBV12-3 or TRBV12-4, the J gene TRBJ1-2; tentatively, D is TRBD1 (5 bases). The CDR3 extends over 14 amino acids. V was cut by 5 bases and J by 4 bases, with 14 bases left in between. CDR3 protein: CASSPPRVTYGYTF. CDR3 bases: TGTGCCAGCAGTCCCCCCAGGGTAACCTATGGCTACACCTTC.

In this sample, this clonotype turned up many times. The chain recombines TRBV6-5 with TRBJ2-7, with D perhaps TRBD1 (6 bases). The germline V gene encodes CDR1 MNHEY and CDR2 SVGAGI. V gave up 2 bases and J gave up 5 bases, with 19 bases separating them. The CDR3 is 16 residues long. The chain's CDR3 is CASSYRAGTSPNEQYF. CDR3 sequence (DNA): TGTGCCAGCAGTTACAGGGCCGGGACATCTCCCAACGAGCAGTACTTC.

The rearrangement uses TRBV5-1 and TRBJ2-5; the match to TRBD2 covers 10 bases. Trimming cost V 0 bases and J 2 bases; bases outside gene matches: 7. The CDR3 has 17 amino acids. The germline gives CDR1 SGHRS, CDR2 YFSETQ. The CDR3 nucleotides are TGCGCCAGCAGCTTGGGTCAGCTAGCGGGAGCGCAAGAGACCCAGTACTTC. Its protein is CASSLGQLAGAQETQYF.

In its sample, this clonotype was seen a few times. This sequence may be a read error, since a much larger clone differs from it by one base. The chain has TRBV28 and TRBJ2-7, with 11 positions matching TRBD1. The CDR3 spans 15 residues. CDR1 is MDHEN and CDR2 is SYDVKM in the germline V gene. After removal of 8 bases from V and 1 base from J, the junction contained 7 bases not matched to a gene. CDR3 coding DNA: TGTGCCAGCGGACTCGGGACAGGGGGATCCTACGAGCAGTACTTC. Protein product: CASGLGTGGSYEQYF.

The chain joins TRBV4-1 to TRBJ2-7; D unclear. This CDR3 region has 13 residues. V lost 1 base and J lost 3, with 7 bases in between. In germline, CDR1 is MGHRA, CDR2 YSYEKL. The CDR3 reads CASSQALDYEQYF. For the CDR3, the DNA is TGCGCCAGCAGCCAAGCCCTAGACTACGAGCAGTACTTC.

The chain has TRBV2 and TRBJ1-3, with D uncertain. V dropped 7 bases and J dropped 6 bases, with 4 bases sitting between them. There are 10 residues in the CDR3. In germline, CDR1 is SNHLY, CDR2 FYNNEI. CDR3 sequence: CASKENTIYF. The CDR3, as DNA: TGTGCCAGCAAGGAAAACACCATATATTTT.

This chain joins TRBV24-1 and TRBJ2-1; TRBD1 might be the D (5 bases). The germline V gene has CDR1 KGHDR and CDR2 SFDVKD. The CDR3 covers 15 residues. Between the trimmed V and J ends, which lost 3 bases and 5 bases, there was a span of 13 bases. The CDR3 reads CATSDTGGVHNEQFF. For the CDR3, the DNA is TGTGCCACCAGTGATACAGGTGGGGTACACAATGAGCAGTTCTTC.

This clonotype was recorded many times. The rearrangement joins TRBV7-9 to TRBJ2-5; D is undetermined. The CDR3 loop spans 15 amino acids. The germline V gene encodes CDR1 SEHNR and CDR2 FQNEAQ (reference sequence). V lost 1 base to trimming and J lost 2 bases, with 11 bases between them. CDR3 sequence reads: CASSLGTSQQETQYF. The CDR3 DNA is TGTGCCAGCAGCTTAGGGACCTCGCAACAAGAGACCCAGTACTTC.

This clonotype has at least ten counts. The genes are TRBV28 and TRBJ2-7, with D tentatively TRBD1 (7 bases). In germline, CDR1 is MDHEN, CDR2 SYDVKM. V was trimmed by 7 bases and J by 1 base, leaving 17 bases between them. This CDR3 is 15 amino acids long. The chain's CDR3 is CASTQGGGISYEQYF. In DNA, the CDR3 is TGTGCCAGCACTCAGGGGGGCGGGATTTCCTACGAGCAGTACTTC.

This clonotype was seen more than once but under ten times. V gene TRBV29-1 combines with J gene TRBJ1-4; weak D call: TRBD1 (6 bases). This CDR3 region has 12 residues. The V gene lost 7 bases and the J gene lost 6 bases, with 12 bases spanning the gap. Germline V lookup: CDR1 SQVTM, CDR2 ANQGSEA. In nucleotides, the CDR3 is TGCAGCGCGGGACAATCGGATGAAAAACTGTTTTTT. This translates into CSAGQSDEKLFF.

The V call is TRBV7-9, the J call TRBJ1-6; possibly TRBD1 for D (5 bases). V was pared by 2 bases and J by 7 bases, with 12 bases between. Germline V gives CDR1 SEHNR, CDR2 FQNEAQ (reference sequence). This CDR3 comprises 15 residues. This chain's CDR3 is CASSLMGTGNSPLHF. For the CDR3, the DNA is TGTGCCAGCAGCTTAATGGGGACGGGAAATTCACCCCTCCACTTT.

This chain links TRBV2 with TRBJ2-5; 7 nucleotides line up with TRBD1. The CDR3 sequence is 13 residues long. CDR1 and CDR2 from the germline V gene are SNHLY and FYNNEI. V lost 5 bases to trimming and J lost 4 bases; unmatched junction nucleotides: 4. The CDR3 DNA sequence: TGTGCCAGCAGTAGACAGGGTGTAGAGACCCAGTACTTC. This gives the protein CASSRQGVETQYF.

This clonotype occurred many times. The V gene is TRBV7-9, the J gene TRBJ1-5; 9 positions agree with TRBD1. CDR3 length: 17 residues. Germline V CDR1 and CDR2: SEHNR, FQNEAQ (reference sequence). Losses at the gene ends were 1 base for V and 2 bases for J; bases not matched to a gene: 6. CDR3 sequence reads: CASSLGTGDLGNQPQHF. Here the CDR3 DNA reads TGTGCCAGCAGCTTAGGGACAGGGGACTTGGGCAATCAGCCCCAGCATTTT.

This clonotype was counted many times. V and J are TRBV18 and TRBJ2-1; D is possibly TRBD1 or TRBD2 (5 bases each). This CDR3 comprises 16 residues. Germline V gives CDR1 KGHSH, CDR2 LQKENI. Deletions cut 2 bases from V and 2 bases from J, with 13 bases between. For the CDR3, the DNA is TGTGCCAGCTCACCAGCCGGGACGGGGCCCTACAATGAGCAGTTCTTC. It yields the protein CASSPAGTGPYNEQFF.

This clonotype was recorded many times. The chain is built from TRBV7-9 and TRBJ2-1, with D possibly matching TRBD1 (6 bases). The CDR3 runs 15 residues. Germline CDR1 is SEHNR and CDR2 is FQNEAQ (reference sequence). Trimming took off 0 bases at V and 2 bases at J, with 8 bases between the two ends. DNA for the CDR3: TGTGCCAGCAGCTTAGCACAGGGAACCTACAATGAGCAGTTCTTC. Translating it yields CASSLAQGTYNEQFF.

To note about this clonotype: This may come from a read error, since a much larger clone is one base off. J is TRBJ1-2 and V is TRBV29-1; maybe TRBD1 (5 bases). The germline V gene has CDR1 SQVTM and CDR2 ANQGSEA. V was pared by 3 bases and J by 1 base, with 24 bases between. This CDR3 region has 18 residues. CDR3 bases: TGCAGCGTTGACCAATCCCCCGTCCAAGGGGCCTTTAACTATGGCTACACCTTC. It is translated as CSVDQSPVQGAFNYGYTF.

V gene TRBV4-2 combines with J gene TRBJ2-7; TRBD2 might be the D (6 bases). The CDR3 totals 16 residues. Trimming took 1 base from V and 0 from J, leaving 13 bases between them. Germline V gene data show CDR1 as LGHNA and CDR2 as YNFKEQ. The CDR3 loop is CASSQGLPGSSYEQYF. The CDR3, as DNA: TGTGCCAGCAGCCAAGGTCTTCCCGGGAGCTCCTACGAGCAGTACTTC.

This clonotype was seen more than once but under ten times. The chain has TRBV19 and TRBJ1-1; a possible D gene is TRBD1 (5 bases). CDR1 is LNHDA, CDR2 SQIVND, per germline (reference sequence). The CDR3 covers 13 residues. The V end lost 1 base, the J end lost 8 bases, and 11 bases lay between the germline ends. The CDR3 sequence: CASSIVREAEAFF. In DNA form, the CDR3 reads TGTGCCAGTAGTATAGTCAGGGAAGCCGAAGCTTTCTTT.

This clonotype was counted ten times or more. The chain recombines TRBV20-1 with TRBJ1-6; D unclear. This CDR3 is 15 amino acids long. Per the germline V gene, CDR1 is DFQATT and CDR2 is SNEGSKA (reference sequence). V was trimmed by 5 bases and J by 8 bases, leaving 19 bases between them. The CDR3 sequence: CSAAEGRKVYSPLHF. Here the CDR3 DNA reads TGCAGTGCTGCAGAAGGACGGAAGGTGTATTCACCCCTCCACTTT.

At least ten counts were recorded for this clonotype. The V gene is TRBV3-1, the J gene TRBJ2-7; TRBD2 is a possible D gene (5 bases). Looked up from germline, CDR1 is LGHDT and CDR2 is YNNKEL (reference sequence). This CDR3 has 13 amino acids. With 4 bases removed from V and 1 base from J, the gap between germline ends came to 8 bases. CDR3 coding DNA: TGTGCCAGCAGCCCCGGGATTTCCTACGAGCAGTACTTC. Residues: CASSPGISYEQYF.

This clonotype was observed a handful of times. The chain joins TRBV2 to TRBJ2-2; D not resolved. Per the germline V gene, CDR1 is SNHLY and CDR2 is FYNNEI. This CDR3 has 15 amino acids. V was trimmed by 8 bases and J by 0 bases, leaving 13 bases between them. CDR3 coding DNA: TGTGCCAGCGTGAGTAGCCCTCCGAACACCGGGGAGCTGTTTTTT. Translation: CASVSSPPNTGELFF. The whole variable domain, filled in from reference TRBV2 and TRBJ2-2, reads EPEVTQTPSHQVTQMGQEVILRCVPISNHLYFYWYRQILGQKVEFLVSFYNNEISEKSEIFDDQFSVERPDGSNFTLKIRSTKLEDSAMYFCASVSSPPNTGELFFGEGSRLTVL.

This clonotype has at least ten counts. The chain has TRBV6-1 and TRBJ1-1; 8 bases line up with TRBD1. Germline assignment: CDR1 MNHNS and CDR2 SASEGT. The CDR3 extends over 15 amino acids. J lost 6 bases, V lost 1 base, and 7 bases had no gene match. In DNA form, the CDR3 reads TGTGCCAGCAGTGAAGGGACAGGGCGGTGGTCTGAAGCTTTCTTT. Its translation: CASSEGTGRWSEAFF.

There are many counts of this clonotype. V usage is TRBV30 and J usage is TRBJ1-2; D is unresolved. Germline CDR1 reads GTSNPN; CDR2 reads SVGIG (reference sequence). The CDR3 consists of 15 residues. Deletions cut 2 bases from V and 1 base from J, with 14 bases between. As DNA, the CDR3 is TGTGCCTGGAGTACGGCCTCAACGCTTAACTATGGCTACACCTTC. Amino acid sequence: CAWSTASTLNYGYTF.